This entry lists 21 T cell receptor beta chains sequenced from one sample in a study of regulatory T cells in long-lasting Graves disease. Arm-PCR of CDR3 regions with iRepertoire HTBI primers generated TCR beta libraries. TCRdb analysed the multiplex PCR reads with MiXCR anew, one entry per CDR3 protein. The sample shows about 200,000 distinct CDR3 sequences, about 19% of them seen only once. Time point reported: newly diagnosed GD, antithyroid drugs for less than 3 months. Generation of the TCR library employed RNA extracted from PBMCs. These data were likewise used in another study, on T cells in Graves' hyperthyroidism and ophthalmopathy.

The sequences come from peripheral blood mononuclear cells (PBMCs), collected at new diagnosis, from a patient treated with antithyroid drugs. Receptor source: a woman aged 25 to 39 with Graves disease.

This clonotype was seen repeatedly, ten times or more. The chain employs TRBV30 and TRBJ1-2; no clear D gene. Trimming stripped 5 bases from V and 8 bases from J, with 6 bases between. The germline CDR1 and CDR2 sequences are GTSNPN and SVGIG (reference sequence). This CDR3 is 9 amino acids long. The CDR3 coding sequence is TGTGCCTGGGACCACGGCTACACCTTC. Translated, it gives CAWDHGYTF.

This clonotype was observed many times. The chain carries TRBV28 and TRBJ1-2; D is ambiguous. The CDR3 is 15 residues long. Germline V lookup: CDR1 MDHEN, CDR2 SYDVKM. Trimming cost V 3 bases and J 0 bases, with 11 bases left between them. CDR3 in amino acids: CASSLSAGANYGYTF. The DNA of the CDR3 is TGTGCCAGCAGTTTGTCTGCTGGAGCTAACTATGGCTACACCTTC.

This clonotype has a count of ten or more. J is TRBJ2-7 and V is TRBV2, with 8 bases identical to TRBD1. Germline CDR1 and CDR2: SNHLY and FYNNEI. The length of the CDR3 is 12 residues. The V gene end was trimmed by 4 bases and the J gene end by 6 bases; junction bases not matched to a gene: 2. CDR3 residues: CASSAGGGEQYF. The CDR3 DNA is TGTGCCAGCAGTGCAGGGGGCGGCGAGCAGTACTTC.

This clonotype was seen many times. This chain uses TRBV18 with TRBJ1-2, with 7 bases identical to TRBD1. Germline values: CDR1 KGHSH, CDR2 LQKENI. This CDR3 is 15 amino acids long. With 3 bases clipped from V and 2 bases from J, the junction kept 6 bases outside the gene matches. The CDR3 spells CASSPAPTGNYGYTF. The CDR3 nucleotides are TGTGCCAGCTCACCCGCCCCGACAGGGAACTATGGCTACACCTTC.

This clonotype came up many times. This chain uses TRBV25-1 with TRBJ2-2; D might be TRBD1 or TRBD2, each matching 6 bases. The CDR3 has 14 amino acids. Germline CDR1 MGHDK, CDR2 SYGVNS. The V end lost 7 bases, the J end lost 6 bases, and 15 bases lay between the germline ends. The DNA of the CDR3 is TGTGCCAGCAACCGAAGGGGGGCGGCCGGGGAGCTGTTTTTT. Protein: CASNRRGAAGELFF.

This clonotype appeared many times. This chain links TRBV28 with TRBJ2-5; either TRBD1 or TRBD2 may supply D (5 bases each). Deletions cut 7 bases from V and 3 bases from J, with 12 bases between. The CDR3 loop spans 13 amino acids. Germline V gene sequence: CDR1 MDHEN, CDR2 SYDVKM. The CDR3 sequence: CASKDGGKETQYF. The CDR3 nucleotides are TGTGCCAGCAAGGATGGGGGAAAAGAGACCCAGTACTTC.

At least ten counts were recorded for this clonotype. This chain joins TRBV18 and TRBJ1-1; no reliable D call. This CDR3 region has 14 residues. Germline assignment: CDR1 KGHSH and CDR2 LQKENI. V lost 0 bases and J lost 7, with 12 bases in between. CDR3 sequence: CASSPPGKGYEAFF. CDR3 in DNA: TGTGCCAGCTCACCACCCGGGAAGGGATATGAAGCTTTCTTT. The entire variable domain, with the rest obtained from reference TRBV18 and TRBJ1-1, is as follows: NAGVMQNPRHLVRRRGQEARLRCSPMKGHSHVYWYRQLPEEGLKFMVYLQKENIIDESGMPKERFSAEFPKEGPSILRIQQVVRGDSAAYFCASSPPGKGYEAFFGQGTRLTVV.

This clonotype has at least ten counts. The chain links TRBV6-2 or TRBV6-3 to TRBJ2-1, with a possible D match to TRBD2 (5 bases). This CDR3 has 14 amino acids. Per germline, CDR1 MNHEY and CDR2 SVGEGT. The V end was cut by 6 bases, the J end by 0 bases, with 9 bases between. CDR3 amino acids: CASSGLNSYNEQFF. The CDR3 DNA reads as TGTGCCAGCAGCGGACTTAACTCCTACAATGAGCAGTTCTTC.

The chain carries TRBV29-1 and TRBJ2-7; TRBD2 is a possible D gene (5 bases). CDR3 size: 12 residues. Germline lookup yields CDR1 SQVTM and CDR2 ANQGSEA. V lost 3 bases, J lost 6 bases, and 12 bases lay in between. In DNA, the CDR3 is TGCAGCGTTGAGGGTAGGGCGGGCGAGCAGTACTTC. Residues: CSVEGRAGEQYF.

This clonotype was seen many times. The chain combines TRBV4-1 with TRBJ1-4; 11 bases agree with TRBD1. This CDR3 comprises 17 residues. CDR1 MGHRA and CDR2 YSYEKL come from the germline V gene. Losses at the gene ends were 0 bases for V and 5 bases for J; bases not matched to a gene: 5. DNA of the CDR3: TGCGCCAGCAGCCAAGATCCCCGGGACAGGGGGAATGAAAAACTGTTTTTT. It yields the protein CASSQDPRDRGNEKLFF.

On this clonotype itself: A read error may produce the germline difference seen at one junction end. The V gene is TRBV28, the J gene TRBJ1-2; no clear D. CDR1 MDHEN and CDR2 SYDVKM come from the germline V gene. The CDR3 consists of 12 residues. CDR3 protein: CASGRGNHGYTF. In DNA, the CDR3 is TGTGCCAGCGGTCGCGGTAACCATGGCTACACCTTC.

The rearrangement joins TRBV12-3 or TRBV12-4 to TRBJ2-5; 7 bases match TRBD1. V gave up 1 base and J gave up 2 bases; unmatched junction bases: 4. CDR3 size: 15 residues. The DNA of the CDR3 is TGTGCCAGCAGTTTAGGACAGGGAATACAAGAGACCCAGTACTTC. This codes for CASSLGQGIQETQYF.

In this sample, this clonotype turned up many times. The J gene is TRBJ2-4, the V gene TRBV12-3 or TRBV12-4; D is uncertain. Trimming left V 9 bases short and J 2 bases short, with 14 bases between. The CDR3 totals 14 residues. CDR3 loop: CASGPSGSKNIQYF. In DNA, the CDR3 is TGTGCCAGTGGGCCCTCCGGGTCCAAAAACATTCAGTACTTC.

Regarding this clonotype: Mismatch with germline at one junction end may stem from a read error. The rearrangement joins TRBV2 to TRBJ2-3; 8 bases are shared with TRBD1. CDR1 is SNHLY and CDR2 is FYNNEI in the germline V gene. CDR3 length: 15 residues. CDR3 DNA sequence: TGTGCCGGCAGTGCCGGGACAGGTCGCACAGATACGCAGTATTTT. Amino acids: CAGSAGTGRTDTQYF.

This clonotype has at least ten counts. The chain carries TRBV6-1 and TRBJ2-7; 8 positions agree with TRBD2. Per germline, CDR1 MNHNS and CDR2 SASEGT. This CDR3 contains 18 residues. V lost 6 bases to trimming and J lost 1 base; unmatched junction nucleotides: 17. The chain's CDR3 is CASRLRGGFDPTSYEQYF. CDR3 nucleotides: TGTGCCAGCAGGCTCCGGGGGGGATTCGACCCGACGTCCTACGAGCAGTACTTC.

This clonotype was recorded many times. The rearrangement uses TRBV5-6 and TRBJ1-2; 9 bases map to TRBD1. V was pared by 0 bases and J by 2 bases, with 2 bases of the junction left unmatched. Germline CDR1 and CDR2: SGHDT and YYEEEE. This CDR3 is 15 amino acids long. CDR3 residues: CASSLGTGANYGYTF. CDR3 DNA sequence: TGTGCCAGCAGCTTGGGGACAGGGGCCAACTATGGCTACACCTTC. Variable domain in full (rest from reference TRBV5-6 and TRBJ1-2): DAGVTQSPTHLIKTRGQQVTLRCSPKSGHDTVSWYQQALGQGPQFIFQYYEEEERQRGNFPDRFSGHQFPNYSSELNVNALLLGDSALYLCASSLGTGANYGYTFGSGTRLTVV.

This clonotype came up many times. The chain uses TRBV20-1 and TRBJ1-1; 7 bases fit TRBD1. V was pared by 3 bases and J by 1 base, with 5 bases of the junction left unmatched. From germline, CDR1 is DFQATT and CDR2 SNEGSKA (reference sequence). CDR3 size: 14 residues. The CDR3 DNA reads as TGCAGTGCTAGTCTCCCAGGGGGGAACACTGAAGCTTTCTTT. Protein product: CSASLPGGNTEAFF.

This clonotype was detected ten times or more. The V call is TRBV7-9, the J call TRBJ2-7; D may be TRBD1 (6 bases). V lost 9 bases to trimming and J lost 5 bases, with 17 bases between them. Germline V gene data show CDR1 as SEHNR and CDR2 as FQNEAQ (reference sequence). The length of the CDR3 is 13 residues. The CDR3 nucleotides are TGTGCCAGTGGGGACACCGAGGGCCACGAGCAGTACTTC. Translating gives CASGDTEGHEQYF.

The DNA for the CDR3 is TGTGCCAGCAGTTTATATGGGGAGTACCAGCCCCAGCATTTT. Residues: CASSLYGEYQPQHF. The chain couples TRBV28 to TRBJ1-5; D gene ambiguous. Trimming shortened V by 1 base and J by 7 bases, and 11 bases separated the two germline ends. Germline-derived CDR1 and CDR2 are MDHEN and SYDVKM. The CDR3 sequence is 14 residues long.

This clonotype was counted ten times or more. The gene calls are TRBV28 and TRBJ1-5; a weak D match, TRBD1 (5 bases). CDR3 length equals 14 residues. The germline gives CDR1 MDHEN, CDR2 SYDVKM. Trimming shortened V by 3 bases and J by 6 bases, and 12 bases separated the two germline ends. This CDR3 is CASSLGGGIQPQHF. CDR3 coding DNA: TGTGCCAGCAGTTTGGGGGGGGGAATTCAGCCCCAGCATTTT. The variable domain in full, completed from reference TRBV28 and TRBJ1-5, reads DVKVTQSSRYLVKRTGEKVFLECVQDMDHENMFWYRQDPGLGLRLIYFSYDVKMKEKGDIPEGYSVSREKKERFSLILESASTNQTSMYLCASSLGGGIQPQHFGDGTRLSIL.

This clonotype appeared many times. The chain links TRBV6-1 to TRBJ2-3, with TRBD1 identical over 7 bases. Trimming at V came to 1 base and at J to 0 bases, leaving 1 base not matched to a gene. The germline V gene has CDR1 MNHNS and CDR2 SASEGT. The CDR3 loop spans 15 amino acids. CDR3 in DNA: TGTGCCAGCAGTGAAGACAGGGGAAGCACAGATACGCAGTATTTT. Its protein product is CASSEDRGSTDTQYF.